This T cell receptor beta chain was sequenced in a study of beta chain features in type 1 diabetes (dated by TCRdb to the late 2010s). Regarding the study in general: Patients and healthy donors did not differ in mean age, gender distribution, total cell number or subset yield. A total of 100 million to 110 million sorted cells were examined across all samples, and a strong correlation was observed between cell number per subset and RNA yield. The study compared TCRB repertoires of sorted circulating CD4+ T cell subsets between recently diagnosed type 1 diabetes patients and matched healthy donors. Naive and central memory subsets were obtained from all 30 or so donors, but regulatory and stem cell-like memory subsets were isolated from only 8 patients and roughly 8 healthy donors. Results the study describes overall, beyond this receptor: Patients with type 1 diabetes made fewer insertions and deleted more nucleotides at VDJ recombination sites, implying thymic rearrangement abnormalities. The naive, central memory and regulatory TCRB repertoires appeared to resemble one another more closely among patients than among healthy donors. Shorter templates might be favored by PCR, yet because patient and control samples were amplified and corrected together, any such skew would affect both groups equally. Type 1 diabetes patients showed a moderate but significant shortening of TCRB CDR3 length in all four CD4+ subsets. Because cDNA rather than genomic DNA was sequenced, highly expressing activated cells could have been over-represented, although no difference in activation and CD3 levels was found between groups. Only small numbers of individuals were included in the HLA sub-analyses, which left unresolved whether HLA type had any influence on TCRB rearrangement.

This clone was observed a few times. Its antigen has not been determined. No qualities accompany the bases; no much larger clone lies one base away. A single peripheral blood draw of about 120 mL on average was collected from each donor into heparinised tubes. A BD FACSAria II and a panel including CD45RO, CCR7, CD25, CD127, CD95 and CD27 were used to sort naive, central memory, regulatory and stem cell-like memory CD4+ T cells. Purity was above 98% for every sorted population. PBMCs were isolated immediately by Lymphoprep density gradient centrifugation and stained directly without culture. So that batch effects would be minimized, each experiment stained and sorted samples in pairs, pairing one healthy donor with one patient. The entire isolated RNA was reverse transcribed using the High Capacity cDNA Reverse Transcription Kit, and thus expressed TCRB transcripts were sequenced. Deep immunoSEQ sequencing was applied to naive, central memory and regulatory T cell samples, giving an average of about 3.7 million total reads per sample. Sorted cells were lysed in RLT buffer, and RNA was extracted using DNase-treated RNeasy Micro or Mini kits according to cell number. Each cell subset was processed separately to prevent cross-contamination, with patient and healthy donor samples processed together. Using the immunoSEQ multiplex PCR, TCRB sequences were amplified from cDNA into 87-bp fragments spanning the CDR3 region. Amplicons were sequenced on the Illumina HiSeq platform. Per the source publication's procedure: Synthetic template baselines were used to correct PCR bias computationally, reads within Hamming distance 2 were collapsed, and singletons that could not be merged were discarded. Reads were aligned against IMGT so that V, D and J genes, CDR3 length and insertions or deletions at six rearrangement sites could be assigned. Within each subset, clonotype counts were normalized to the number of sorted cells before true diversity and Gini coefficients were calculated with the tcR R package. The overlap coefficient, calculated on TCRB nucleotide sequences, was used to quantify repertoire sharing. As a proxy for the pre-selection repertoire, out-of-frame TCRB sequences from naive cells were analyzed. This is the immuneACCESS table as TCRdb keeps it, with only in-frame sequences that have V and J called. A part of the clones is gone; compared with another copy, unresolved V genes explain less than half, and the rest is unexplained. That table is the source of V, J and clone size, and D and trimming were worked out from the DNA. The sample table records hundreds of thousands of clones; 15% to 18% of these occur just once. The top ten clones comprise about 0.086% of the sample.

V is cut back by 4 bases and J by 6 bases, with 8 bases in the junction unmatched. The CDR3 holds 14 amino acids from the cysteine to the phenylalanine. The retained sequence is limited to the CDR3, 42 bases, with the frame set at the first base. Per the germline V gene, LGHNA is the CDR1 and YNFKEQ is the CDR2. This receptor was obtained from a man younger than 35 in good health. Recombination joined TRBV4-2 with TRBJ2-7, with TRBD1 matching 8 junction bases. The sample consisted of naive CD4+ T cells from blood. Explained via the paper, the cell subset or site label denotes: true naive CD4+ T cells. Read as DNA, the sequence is TGTGCCAGCAGCCCGGGACAGGAGTTTTTCGAGCAGTACTTC. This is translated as CASSPGQEFFEQYF.